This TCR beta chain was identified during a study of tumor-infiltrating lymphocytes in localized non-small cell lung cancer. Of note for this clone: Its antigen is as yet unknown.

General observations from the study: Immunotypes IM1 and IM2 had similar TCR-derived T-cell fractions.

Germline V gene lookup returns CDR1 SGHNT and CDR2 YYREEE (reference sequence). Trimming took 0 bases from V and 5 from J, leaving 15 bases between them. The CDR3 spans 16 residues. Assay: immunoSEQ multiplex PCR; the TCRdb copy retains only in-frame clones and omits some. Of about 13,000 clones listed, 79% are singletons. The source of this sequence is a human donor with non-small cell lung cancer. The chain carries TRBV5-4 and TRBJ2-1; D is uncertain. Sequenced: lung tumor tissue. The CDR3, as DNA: TGTGCCAGCAGCTTGGACAGCCGGCTAGGGAACAATGAGCAGTTCTTC. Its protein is CASSLDSRLGNNEQFF.